This T cell receptor (beta chain) originates from a study of blood T cells in healthy people across ages. Alongside a J-beta primer mix, a sample-barcoded 5' primer served in a second PCR lasting 7 to 11 cycles. From each sample, at least 2.5 million paired-end reads containing CDR3 were obtained. TCRdb reprocessed the 5' RACE reads with MiXCR, giving one entry per CDR3 protein. The sample has around 800,000 distinct CDR3 sequences; less than 80% are singletons. The CDR3 is 15 amino acids. Deletions cut 0 bases from V and 2 bases from J, with 11 bases between. The germline V gene has CDR1 LGHNA and CDR2 YSLEER. No fewer than 6 micrograms of total RNA were isolated from every sample. With regard to this clonotype: What it binds is not known.

The study, taken as a whole, reports: Expanded clonotype shifts may have been confounded, as the donors had an unknown CMV status.

This chain links TRBV4-3 with TRBJ2-7, with a tentative D call TRBD1 (6 bases). The source of this sequence is a man under 40 in good health. Sequencing was carried out using blood. The CDR3 sequence: CASSQEEGGPYEQYF. CDR3 in DNA: TGCGCCAGCAGCCAAGAGGAAGGGGGACCCTACGAGCAGTACTTC.